A single sample is the source of the 6 T cell receptor beta chains below, sequenced in a study of regulatory T cells in long-lasting Graves disease. Time point defined: persistent/refractory GD, antithyroid drugs over 5 years with positive TRAb. RNA from PBMCs was the source of the TCR library. In building TCR beta libraries, iRepertoire HTBI primers were used together with Arm-PCR of CDR3 regions. One entry per CDR3 protein, called by TCRdb with MiXCR from the multiplex PCR reads. The repertoire holds about 310,000 distinct CDR3 sequences, with around 23% as singletons. The starting material was peripheral blood mononuclear cells (PBMCs), obtained when the disease was refractory, from a patient treated with antithyroid drugs. These receptors were obtained from a female donor with Graves disease.

As regards this clonotype: It may be a read error: a sequence one base away is much more abundant. The V call is TRBV2, the J call TRBJ2-2; D might be TRBD1 or TRBD2, each matching 6 bases. This CDR3 contains 15 residues. V lost 3 bases, J lost 5 bases, and 13 bases lay in between. Germline CDR1 SNHLY, CDR2 FYNNEI. The CDR3 reads CASSDRGPSTGELFF. The CDR3 DNA reads TGTGCCAGCAGTGATCGGGGGCCAAGTACCGGGGAGCTGTTTTTT.

The chain carries TRBV29-1 and TRBJ1-2; unclear D gene. V lost 7 bases and J 7 bases, leaving 19 bases between the germline ends. The CDR3 has 13 residues. Looked up from germline, CDR1 is SQVTM and CDR2 is ANQGSEA. CDR3 coding DNA: TGCAGCGCTCACCCGGCCGGGGTTAGTGGCTACACCTTC. Its translation is CSAHPAGVSGYTF.

This clonotype was detected only once. One end of the junction is discordant with germline, which a read error may explain. CDR3 residues: CANSWGSAEETQYF. As DNA, the CDR3 is TGCGCCAACAGCTGGGGCTCGGCGGAGGAGACCCAGTACTTC. This rearrangement joins TRBV5-1 to TRBJ2-5; D perhaps matches TRBD1 (5 bases). The CDR3 totals 14 residues. The germline V gene has CDR1 SGHRS and CDR2 YFSETQ. Full variable domain (rest looked up from reference TRBV5-1 and TRBJ2-5): KAGVTQTPRYLIKTRGQQVTLSCSPISGHRSVSWYQQTPGQGLQFLFEYFSETQRNKGNFPGRFSGRQFSNSRSEMNVSTLELGDSALYLCANSWGSAEETQYFGPGTRLLVL.

In this sample, this clonotype turned up many times. This chain joins TRBV27 and TRBJ2-7; 9 bases agree with TRBD2. Germline-derived CDR1 and CDR2 are MNHEY and SMNVEV (reference sequence). The CDR3 contains 15 residues. Germline trimming cut 5 bases from V and 3 bases from J; bases unmatched to any gene: 8. This CDR3 is CASSPRTSAGYEQYF. DNA of the CDR3: TGTGCCAGCAGTCCGCGGACTAGCGCAGGCTACGAGCAGTACTTC.

This clonotype was counted only a few times. This chain uses TRBV10-3 with TRBJ1-1; weak D call: TRBD1 (5 bases). This CDR3 spans 14 amino acids. The germline V gene has CDR1 ENHRY and CDR2 SYGVKD. V lost 8 bases and J 1 base, leaving 14 bases between the germline ends. In DNA, the CDR3 is TGTGCCATCGGACACGTCGACAGGAACACTGAAGCTTTCTTT. Translating it yields CAIGHVDRNTEAFF.

The V gene is TRBV18, the J gene TRBJ2-5; TRBD1 matches 8 bases. This CDR3 is 13 amino acids long. The junction had 5 bases not matched to a gene; V was cut back by 6 bases and J by 5 bases. Germline V CDR1 and CDR2: KGHSH, LQKENI. For the CDR3, the DNA is TGTGCCAGCTCGCCTAACAGGGGGGAGACCCAGTACTTC. Encoded protein: CASSPNRGETQYF.